This TCR beta chain was observed in a study of blood T cell repertoires in COVID-19. Study-wide context: The samples span acute and convalescent COVID-19 from the United States, Italy and Spain.

Per the germline V gene, CDR1 is SGHNT and CDR2 is YYREEE (reference sequence). CDR3 length equals 15 residues. With V trimmed by 3 bases and J by 0 bases, 4 bases remained unmatched. Original processing notes: Amplification from reference gene primers served as the basis for estimated nucleated cell counts. Profiling relied on immunoSEQ multiplex PCR, and the TCRdb table lists in-frame clones only, not all of them. V and J calls and clone size come straight from that table; D and trimming were deduced from the DNA. This sample has fewer than 450,000 clones, with more than 75% found just once. This clone has just a few counts. Other DNA sequences in this sample translate to the same CDR3.

This receptor was taken from a woman younger than 35 who had recovered from COVID-19. What was sequenced was PBMCs or T cells enriched from blood (not recorded which). The chain carries TRBV5-4 and TRBJ2-7; TRBD1 matches at 9 bases. CDR3 in amino acids: CASSSGQGSSYEQYF. CDR3 DNA sequence: TGTGCCAGCAGCTCGGGACAGGGTAGCTCCTACGAGCAGTACTTC.